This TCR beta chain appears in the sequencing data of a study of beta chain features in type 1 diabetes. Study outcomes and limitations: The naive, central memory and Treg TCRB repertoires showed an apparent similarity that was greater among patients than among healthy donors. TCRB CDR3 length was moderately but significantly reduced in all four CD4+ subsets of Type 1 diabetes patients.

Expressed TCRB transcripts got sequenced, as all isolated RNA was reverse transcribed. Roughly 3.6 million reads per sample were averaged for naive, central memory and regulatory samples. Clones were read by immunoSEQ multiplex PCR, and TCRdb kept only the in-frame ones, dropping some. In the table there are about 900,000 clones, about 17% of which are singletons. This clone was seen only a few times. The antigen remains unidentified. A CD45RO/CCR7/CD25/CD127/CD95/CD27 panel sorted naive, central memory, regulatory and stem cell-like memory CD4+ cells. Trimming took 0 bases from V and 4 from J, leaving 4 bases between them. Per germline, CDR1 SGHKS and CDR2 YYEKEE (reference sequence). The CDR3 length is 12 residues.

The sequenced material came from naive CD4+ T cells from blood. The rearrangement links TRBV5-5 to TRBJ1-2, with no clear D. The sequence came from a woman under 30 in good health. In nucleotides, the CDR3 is TGTGCCAGCAGCTTGGCGGGCTATGGCTACACCTTC. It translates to CASSLAGYGYTF.